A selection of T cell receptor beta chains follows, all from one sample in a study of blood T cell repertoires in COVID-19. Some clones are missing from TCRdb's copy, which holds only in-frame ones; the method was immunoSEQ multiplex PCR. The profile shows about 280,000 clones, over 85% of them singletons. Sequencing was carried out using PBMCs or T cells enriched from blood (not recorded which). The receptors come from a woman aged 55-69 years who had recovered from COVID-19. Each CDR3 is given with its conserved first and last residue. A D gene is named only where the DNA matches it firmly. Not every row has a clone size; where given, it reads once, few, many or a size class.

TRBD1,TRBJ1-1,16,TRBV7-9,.,CASSSTPGTGDPEAFF,TGTGCCAGCAGCTCCACTCCCGGGACAGGGGACCCTGAAGCTTTCTTT
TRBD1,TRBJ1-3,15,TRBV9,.,CASSPQTGGGNTIYF,TGTGCCAGCAGCCCTCAGACAGGGGGTGGAAACACCATATATTTT
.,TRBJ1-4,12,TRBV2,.,CASSDRDEKLFF,TGTGCCAGCAGTGATCGGGATGAAAAACTGTTTTTT
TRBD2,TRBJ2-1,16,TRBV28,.,CASSSWTSGRPNEQFF,TGTGCCAGCAGTTCCTGGACTAGCGGGAGGCCCAATGAGCAGTTCTTC
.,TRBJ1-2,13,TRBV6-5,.,CASSRQVNYGYTF,TGTGCCAGCAGCCGCCAGGTGAACTATGGCTACACCTTC
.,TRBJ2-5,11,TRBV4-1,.,CASRKEETQYF,TGCGCCAGCAGGAAAGAGGAGACCCAGTACTTC
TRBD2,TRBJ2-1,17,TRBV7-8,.,CASSSGLAGGPHNEQFF,TGTGCCAGCAGCTCGGGACTAGCGGGAGGGCCCCACAATGAGCAGTTCTTC
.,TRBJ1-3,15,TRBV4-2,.,CASSRDRFSGNTIYF,TGTGCCAGCAGCCGCGACAGGTTCTCTGGAAACACCATATATTTT
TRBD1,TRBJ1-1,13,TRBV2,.,CASTDRGYTEAFF,TGTGCCAGCACTGACAGGGGGTACACTGAAGCTTTCTTT
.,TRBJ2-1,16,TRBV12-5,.,CASGPELPPHHNEQFF,TGTGCTAGTGGCCCCGAACTACCGCCTCACCACAATGAGCAGTTCTTC
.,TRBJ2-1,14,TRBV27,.,CASSRSQNRNEQFF,TGTGCCAGCAGTCGCTCTCAGAACAGGAACGAGCAGTTCTTC
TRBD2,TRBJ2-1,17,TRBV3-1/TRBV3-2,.,CASSQDLASGGYNEQFF,TGTGCCAGCAGCCAAGATCTTGCTAGCGGGGGGTACAATGAGCAGTTCTTC
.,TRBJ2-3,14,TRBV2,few,CASSELINTDTQYF,TGTGCCAGCAGTGAGTTAATAAACACAGATACGCAGTATTTT
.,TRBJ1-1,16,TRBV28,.,CASSSLLGGGNTEAFF,TGTGCCAGCAGTTCCCTCCTTGGGGGAGGGAACACTGAAGCTTTCTTT
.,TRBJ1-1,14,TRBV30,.,CAWSVLTGGTEAFF,TGTGCCTGGAGTGTACTGACAGGCGGGACTGAAGCTTTCTTT
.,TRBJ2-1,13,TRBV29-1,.,CSVLLESYNEQFF,TGCAGCGTACTCCTAGAGTCCTACAATGAGCAGTTCTTC
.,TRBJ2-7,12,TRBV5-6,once,CASSLGGYEQYF,TGTGCCAGCAGCTTGGGCGGCTACGAGCAGTACTTC
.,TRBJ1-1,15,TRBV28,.,CASSRPGGRNTEAFF,TGTGCCAGCAGTCGGCCGGGGGGGCGGAACACTGAAGCTTTCTTT
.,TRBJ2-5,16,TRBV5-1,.,CASSLIRSSSQETQYF,TGCGCCAGCAGCCTAATTCGGAGCAGCTCACAAGAGACCCAGTACTTC
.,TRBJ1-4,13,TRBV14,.,CASSQRGWEKLFF,TGTGCCAGCAGCCAAAGGGGGTGGGAAAAACTGTTTTTT
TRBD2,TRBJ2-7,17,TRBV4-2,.,CASSQDPSGRPVNEQYF,TGTGCCAGCAGCCAAGACCCTAGCGGGAGGCCTGTCAACGAGCAGTACTTC
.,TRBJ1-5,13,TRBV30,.,CAEGLRGNQPQHF,TGTGCTGAGGGACTTCGGGGCAATCAGCCCCAGCATTTT
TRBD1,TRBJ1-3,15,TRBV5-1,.,CASSFHRGTGNTIYF,TGCGCCAGCAGCTTCCACAGGGGAACTGGAAACACCATATATTTT
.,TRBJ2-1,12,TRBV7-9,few,CASSLEGEGPFF,TGTGCCAGCAGCTTAGAGGGGGAGGGCCCTTTCTTC
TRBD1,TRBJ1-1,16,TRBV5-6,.,CASSLNSGGMNTEAFF,TGTGCCAGCAGCTTAAACTCAGGGGGCATGAACACTGAAGCTTTCTTT
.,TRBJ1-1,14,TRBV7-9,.,CASRFGYSSTEAFF,TGTGCCAGCAGGTTTGGATACAGCAGCACTGAAGCTTTCTTT
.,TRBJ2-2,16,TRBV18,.,CASSPLETTNTGELFF,TGTGCCAGCTCCCCTCTGGAGACCACGAACACCGGGGAGCTGTTTTTT
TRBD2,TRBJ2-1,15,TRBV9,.,CASSVGGGTYNEQFF,TGTGCCAGCAGCGTCGGCGGGGGGACTTACAATGAGCAGTTCTTC
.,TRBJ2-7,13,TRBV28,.,CASSSGISYEQYF,TGTGCCAGCAGTTCTGGCATATCCTACGAGCAGTACTTC
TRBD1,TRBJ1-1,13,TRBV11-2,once,CASSLDRGTEAFF,TGTGCCAGCAGCTTAGACAGGGGGACTGAAGCTTTCTTT
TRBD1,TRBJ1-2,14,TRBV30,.,CAWSPTGQSYGYTF,TGTGCCTGGAGTCCGACGGGACAGTCCTATGGCTACACCTTC
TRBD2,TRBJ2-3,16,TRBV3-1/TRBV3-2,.,CASSQDISGGTDTQYF,TGTGCCAGCAGCCAAGATATTAGCGGGGGCACAGATACGCAGTATTTT
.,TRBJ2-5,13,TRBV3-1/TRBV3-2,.,CASSQDRGGTQYF,TGTGCCAGCAGCCAAGATCGAGGAGGGACCCAGTACTTC
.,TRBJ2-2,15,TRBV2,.,CASSVHAGLTGELFF,TGTGCCAGCAGTGTTCATGCAGGGCTCACCGGGGAGCTGTTTTTT
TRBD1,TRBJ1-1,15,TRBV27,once,CASSYSPGQGTEAFF,TGTGCCAGCAGTTATTCCCCGGGACAGGGAACTGAAGCTTTCTTT
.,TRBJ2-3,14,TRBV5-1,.,CASWRGAGGDTQYF,TGCGCCAGTTGGCGGGGGGCAGGGGGAGATACGCAGTATTTT
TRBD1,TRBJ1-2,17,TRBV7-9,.,CASSLDLLTTGRRGYTF,TGTGCCAGCAGCTTAGATCTACTAACGACAGGGCGTCGGGGCTACACCTTC
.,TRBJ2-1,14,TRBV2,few,CASSENGGRGKQFF,TGTGCCAGCAGTGAAAATGGGGGCAGGGGTAAGCAGTTCTTC
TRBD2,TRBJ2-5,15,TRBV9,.,CASSGPGLGRETQYF,TGTGCCAGCAGCGGACCGGGACTAGGTCGGGAGACCCAGTACTTC
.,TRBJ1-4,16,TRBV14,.,CASSPRTPSTNEKLFF,TGTGCCAGCAGCCCGAGGACACCCTCAACTAATGAAAAACTGTTTTTT
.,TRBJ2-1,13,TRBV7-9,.,CASSPPLYNEQFF,TGTGCCAGCAGCCCCCCCCTCTACAATGAGCAGTTCTTC
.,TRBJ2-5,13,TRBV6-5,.,CATRDSNQETQYF,TGTGCCACCCGAGATAGCAATCAAGAGACCCAGTACTTC
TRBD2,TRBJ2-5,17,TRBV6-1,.,CASSGAPGGGLRETQYF,TGTGCCAGCAGTGGAGCCCCGGGCGGGGGGCTTAGAGAGACCCAGTACTTC
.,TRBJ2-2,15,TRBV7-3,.,CASSPWRGNTGELFF,TGTGCCAGCAGCCCCTGGAGGGGGAACACCGGGGAGCTGTTTTTT
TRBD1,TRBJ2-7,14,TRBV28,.,CASSPTDRAGEQYF,TGTGCCAGCAGTCCGACAGACAGGGCGGGCGAGCAGTACTTC
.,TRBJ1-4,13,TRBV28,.,CASGGGDSEKLFF,TGTGCCAGCGGGGGAGGGGATAGTGAAAAACTGTTTTTT
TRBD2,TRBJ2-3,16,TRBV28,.,CASSPILAGEADTQYF,TGTGCCAGCAGTCCGATACTAGCGGGCGAAGCAGATACGCAGTATTTT
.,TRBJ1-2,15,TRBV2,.,CASHRGAASNYGYTF,TGTGCCAGTCATCGGGGGGCAGCCTCTAACTATGGCTACACCTTC
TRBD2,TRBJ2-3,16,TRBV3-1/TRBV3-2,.,CASSQDWSGGQDTQYF,TGTGCCAGCAGCCAAGATTGGAGCGGGGGCCAAGATACGCAGTATTTT
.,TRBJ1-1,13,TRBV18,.,CASSPTLNTEAFF,TGTGCCAGCTCACCAACACTAAACACTGAAGCTTTCTTT
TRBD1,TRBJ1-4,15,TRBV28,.,CASRETGGKSEKLFF,TGTGCCAGCAGGGAAACAGGGGGCAAGAGCGAAAAACTGTTTTTT
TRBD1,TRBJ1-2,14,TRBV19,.,CATRKGTGGGGYTF,TGTGCCACTCGTAAAGGAACAGGGGGTGGAGGCTACACCTTC
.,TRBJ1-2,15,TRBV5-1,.,CASSLAGQGGNGYTF,TGCGCCAGCAGCTTGGCCGGGCAGGGAGGGAATGGCTACACCTTC
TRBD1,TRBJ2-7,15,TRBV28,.,CASRRTGGNPGEQYF,TGTGCCAGCAGGAGAACAGGGGGCAATCCGGGGGAGCAGTACTTC
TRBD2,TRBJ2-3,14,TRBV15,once,CATSPPSGRDTQYF,TGTGCCACCAGCCCCCCTAGCGGGAGGGATACGCAGTATTTT
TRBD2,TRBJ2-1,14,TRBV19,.,CASSLGSGRREQFF,TGTGCCAGTAGTTTGGGTAGCGGGAGGCGGGAGCAGTTCTTC
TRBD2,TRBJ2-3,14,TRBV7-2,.,CASSPGRAGDTQYF,TGTGCCAGCAGCCCCGGGAGGGCCGGGGATACGCAGTATTTT
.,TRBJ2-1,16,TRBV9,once,CASSSQQGRGYNEQFF,TGTGCCAGCAGCTCCCAACAGGGAAGGGGCTACAATGAGCAGTTCTTC
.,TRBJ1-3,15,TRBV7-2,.,CASSPWTPSGNTIYF,TGTGCCAGCAGCCCCTGGACACCCTCTGGAAACACCATATATTTT
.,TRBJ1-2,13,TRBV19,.,CASTTLSAGGYTF,TGTGCCAGTACCACACTTTCCGCAGGGGGCTACACCTTC